These 21 T cell receptor beta chains share one sample of origin, sequenced in a study of somatic mutations in cytotoxic T cells in rheumatoid arthritis. Sequenced by immunoSEQ multiplex PCR; TCRdb stores in-frame clones only, minus some. The sample has 9,000 to 9,500 clones; about 79% are singletons. Sequenced input: CD8+ T cells sorted from blood. Source of these receptors: an adult with rheumatoid arthritis.

The chain is built from TRBV7-9 and TRBJ2-3; the match to TRBD1 covers 9 bases. CDR1 is SEHNR, CDR2 FQNEAQ, per germline (reference sequence). V was clipped by 4 bases and J by 5 bases; unmatched bases: 10. The CDR3 totals 16 residues. The CDR3 is CASSSGTGSTQDTQYF. The DNA for the CDR3 is TGTGCCAGCAGCTCCGGGACAGGGTCTACACAAGATACGCAGTATTTT.

This chain uses TRBV7-2 with TRBJ1-1; D gene ambiguous. With 3 bases removed from V and 8 bases from J, the gap between germline ends came to 16 bases. The germline V gene has CDR1 SGHTA and CDR2 FQGNSA. This CDR3 has 14 amino acids. CDR3 sequence: CASSFTFPLGEAFF. CDR3 sequence (DNA): TGTGCCAGCAGCTTTACCTTTCCCCTGGGAGAAGCTTTCTTT.

This clone turned up a few times. The rearrangement joins TRBV7-3 to TRBJ2-5, with 7 bases lining up with TRBD1. With the DNA end fitting TRBJ2-7 better, the J assignment may be wrong. Per germline, CDR1 SGHTA and CDR2 FQGTGA. The CDR3 has 13 residues. The CDR3 nucleotides are TGTGCCAGCAGCATGGGGACAGTACACGAGCAGTACTTC. The encoded protein is CASSMGTVHEQYF.

This chain uses TRBV19 with TRBJ2-1; 9 bases are a match to TRBD1. CDR1 LNHDA and CDR2 SQIVND come from the germline V gene (reference sequence). After removal of 3 bases from V and 4 bases from J, the junction contained 1 base not matched to a gene. There are 14 residues in the CDR3. CDR3 DNA: TGTGCCAGTAGTATGACAGGGGGGTACAATGAGCAGTTCTTC. The encoded protein is CASSMTGGYNEQFF.

The chain uses TRBV6-1 and TRBJ2-1; no clear D. V lost 3 bases and J lost 10, with 13 bases in between. Per the germline V gene, CDR1 is MNHNS and CDR2 is SASEGT. The CDR3 loop spans 13 amino acids. CDR3 coding DNA: TGTGCCAGCAGTGATCTACCAGAAGGGGAGCAGTTCTTC. As protein: CASSDLPEGEQFF.

V is TRBV6-4 and J is TRBJ2-2; D is unclear. The CDR3 has 13 amino acids. V lost 4 bases and J 2 bases, leaving 5 bases between the germline ends. Germline CDR1 MRHNA, CDR2 SNTAGT. Written as DNA, the CDR3 is TGTGCCAGCAGTGCGTCAAACACCGGGGAGCTGTTTTTT. Its protein is CASSASNTGELFF.

This chain uses TRBV5-6 with TRBJ2-3, with D unresolved. The CDR3 spans 14 residues. The germline V and J ends were trimmed by 4 bases and 2 bases, with 11 bases remaining between them. CDR1 and CDR2 (germline): SGHDT, YYEEEE. The CDR3 DNA follows: TGTGCCAGCAGCCTAGGAACCTACACAGATACGCAGTATTTT. This sequence encodes CASSLGTYTDTQYF.

The chain has TRBV5-1 and TRBJ2-7, with 12 nucleotides matching TRBD1. Germline CDR1 is SGHRS and CDR2 is YFSETQ. The junction had 16 bases not matched to a gene; V was cut back by 3 bases and J by 3 bases. This CDR3 contains 19 residues. This chain's CDR3 is CASSSHGTGGAWTFYEQYF. The CDR3 nucleotides read TGCGCCAGCAGCTCGCACGGGACAGGGGGCGCTTGGACGTTCTACGAGCAGTACTTC.

The chain is built from TRBV5-1 and TRBJ2-1; TRBD1 or TRBD2 may be the D gene (5 bases each). The germline V gene has CDR1 SGHRS and CDR2 YFSETQ. V was clipped by 4 bases and J by 4 bases, with 15 bases between them. The CDR3 sequence is 15 residues long. In DNA form, the CDR3 reads TGCGCCAGCAGCCAAAACCGGGGCCAGTACAATGAGCAGTTCTTC. Protein product: CASSQNRGQYNEQFF.

V usage is TRBV2 and J usage is TRBJ2-5; no definite D call. The CDR3 covers 15 residues. Germline lookup yields CDR1 SNHLY and CDR2 FYNNEI. V was clipped by 3 bases and J by 1 base, with 12 bases between them. The CDR3 DNA sequence: TGTGCCAGCAGTGACCCCCTAACCATCCAAGAGACCCAGTACTTC. Residues: CASSDPLTIQETQYF.

This chain connects TRBV27 to TRBJ2-4, with a weak D call TRBD1 (6 bases). CDR1 and CDR2 (germline): MNHEY, SMNVEV (reference sequence). V lost 1 base and J 5 bases, leaving 12 bases between the germline ends. This CDR3 is 15 amino acids long. The CDR3 region has the DNA TGTGCCAGCAGTTTATTGGCAGGGGACGAAAACATTCAGTACTTC. It encodes CASSLLAGDENIQYF.

The J gene is TRBJ2-1, the V gene TRBV7-6, with no clear D. V was clipped by 5 bases and J by 3 bases, with 5 bases between them. Germline V gives CDR1 SGHVS, CDR2 FNYEAQ. There are 12 residues in the CDR3. Written as DNA, the CDR3 is TGTGCCAGCAGCGTTAGCTACAATGAGCAGTTCTTC. It codes for CASSVSYNEQFF.

The V call is TRBV5-4, the J call TRBJ2-7, with D possibly being TRBD1 (5 bases). Germline V gene data show CDR1 as SGHNT and CDR2 as YYREEE (reference sequence). Trimming removed 0 bases at V and 2 bases at J, with 9 bases between. The CDR3 loop spans 14 amino acids. The CDR3 reads CASSLGAGPYEQYF. DNA for the CDR3: TGTGCCAGCAGCTTGGGAGCAGGGCCCTACGAGCAGTACTTC. Variable domain in full (rest from reference TRBV5-4 and TRBJ2-7): ETGVTQSPTHLIKTRGQQVTLRCSSQSGHNTVSWYQQALGQGPQFIFQYYREEENGRGNFPPRFSGLQFPNYSSELNVNALELDDSALYLCASSLGAGPYEQYFGPGTRLTVT.

The chain recombines TRBV5-8 with TRBJ2-4; D is uncertain. CDR1 SGHTS and CDR2 YDEGEE come from the germline V gene. V lost 1 base to trimming and J lost 1 base, with 9 bases between them. The CDR3 spans 15 residues. This chain's CDR3 is CASSLRSRAKNIQYF. The CDR3 DNA is TGTGCCAGCAGCTTGAGGTCACGGGCCAAAAACATTCAGTACTTC.

Only one count was recorded for this clone. The CDR3 sequence: CASSQDLRTSGETQYF. CDR3 nucleotides: TGCGCCAGCAGCCAAGATCTACGAACGTCGGGGGAGACCCAGTACTTC. J is TRBJ2-5 and V is TRBV4-3; maybe TRBD2 (5 bases). The CDR3 totals 16 residues. CDR1 and CDR2 from the germline V gene are LGHNA and YSLEER. V lost 0 bases and J lost 5, with 16 bases in between.

The chain recombines TRBV27 with TRBJ2-2, with D unresolved. This CDR3 is built from 15 residues. V lost 4 bases to trimming and J lost 5 bases, with 14 bases between them. Germline values: CDR1 MNHEY, CDR2 SMNVEV (reference sequence). CDR3 in DNA: TGTGCCAGCAGTTCCCGTCTAGGGATGACCGGGGAGCTGTTTTTT. Protein product: CASSSRLGMTGELFF.

The chain uses TRBV5-1 and TRBJ2-1; the match to TRBD2 covers 14 bases. Looked up from germline, CDR1 is SGHRS and CDR2 is YFSETQ. The V gene end was trimmed by 1 base and the J gene end by 3 bases; junction bases not matched to a gene: 6. The CDR3 extends over 18 amino acids. The CDR3 DNA reads as TGCGCCAGCAGCTTGACACCGGGACTAGCGGGGGTCTACAATGAGCAGTTCTTC. Residues: CASSLTPGLAGVYNEQFF.

This chain uses TRBV5-6 with TRBJ2-7, with TRBD1 identical over 11 bases. V trimming: 5 bases; J trimming: 6 bases; junction bases outside the gene matches: 10. CDR3 size: 15 residues. Per the germline V gene, CDR1 is SGHDT and CDR2 is YYEEEE. This chain's CDR3 is CASSLVRDRGIEQYF. The CDR3 DNA sequence: TGTGCCAGCAGTCTCGTCCGGGACAGGGGGATCGAGCAGTACTTC.

Here the CDR3 reads CASSLDLGHTQYF. Written as DNA, the CDR3 is TGTGCCAGCAGCTTGGATCTGGGGCATACGCAGTATTTT. The rearrangement joins TRBV5-6 to TRBJ2-3; D might be TRBD1 (5 bases). Between the trimmed V and J ends, which lost 0 bases and 7 bases, there was a span of 9 bases. There are 13 residues in the CDR3. The germline CDR1 and CDR2 sequences are SGHDT and YYEEEE. The full variable domain, its missing parts supplied by reference TRBV5-6 and TRBJ2-3, is DAGVTQSPTHLIKTRGQQVTLRCSPKSGHDTVSWYQQALGQGPQFIFQYYEEEERQRGNFPDRFSGHQFPNYSSELNVNALLLGDSALYLCASSLDLGHTQYFGPGTRLTVL.

V gene TRBV5-6 combines with J gene TRBJ2-7; 7 bases agree with TRBD2. The CDR3 contains 14 residues. Germline assignment: CDR1 SGHDT and CDR2 YYEEEE. Trimming at V came to 4 bases and at J to 3 bases, leaving 7 bases not matched to a gene. CDR3 amino acids: CASSGGDGGYEQYF. CDR3 DNA: TGTGCCAGCAGCGGGGGGGACGGGGGCTACGAGCAGTACTTC.

The chain is built from TRBV29-1 and TRBJ2-2; D perhaps matches TRBD1 (6 bases). This CDR3 is 15 amino acids long. CDR1 and CDR2 (germline): SQVTM, ANQGSEA. V lost 3 bases and J lost 2, with 13 bases in between. In nucleotides, the CDR3 is TGCAGCGTTGATTCTGACGGGACAAACACCGGGGAGCTGTTTTTT. Protein sequence: CSVDSDGTNTGELFF.